A selection of T cell receptor beta chains follows, all from one sample in a study of T cell repertoires in cytomegalovirus infection. One entry per CDR3 protein results from TCRdb running MiXCR on the reads. The data show about 130,000 distinct CDR3 sequences, with approximately 9.2% seen just once and 10% held by the top ten. Source material: PBMCs. The origin of the receptors is a human donor in good health (CMV status not recorded). Some clones in this sample may be carry-over from other donors' samples. Each CDR3 is given with its conserved first and last residue. The order of the fields is J gene, D gene, V gene, clone size, CDR3 protein, CDR3 DNA. A D gene is named only where the DNA matches it firmly. Size is omitted from some rows. Given values are once, few, many or a class for expanded clones.

j_call: TRBJ1-6
d_call: -
v_call: TRBV7-3
clone_size: many
cdr3_aa: CASSLLSQGNSPLHF
cdr3_nt: TGTGCCAGCAGCTTATTGTCGCAGGGGAATTCACCCCTCCACTTT

j_call: TRBJ2-1
d_call: -
v_call: TRBV5-1
clone_size: many
cdr3_aa: CASSQPLISASSYNEQFF
cdr3_nt: TGCGCCAGCAGCCAACCACTAATTTCCGCCAGCTCCTACAATGAGCAGTTCTTC

j_call: TRBJ1-5
d_call: -
v_call: TRBV12-3/TRBV12-4
clone_size: many
cdr3_aa: CASSPMASDQPQHF
cdr3_nt: TGTGCCAGCAGTCCTATGGCCAGCGATCAGCCCCAGCATTTT

j_call: TRBJ1-1
d_call: TRBD1
v_call: TRBV4-1
clone_size: many
cdr3_aa: CASSKRGQGRTEAFF
cdr3_nt: TGCGCCAGCAGCAAGAGAGGACAGGGAAGAACTGAAGCTTTCTTT

j_call: TRBJ2-4
d_call: -
v_call: TRBV7-2
clone_size: many
cdr3_aa: CASTELAKNIQYF
cdr3_nt: TGTGCCAGCACGGAGTTAGCCAAAAACATTCAGTACTTC

j_call: TRBJ1-1
d_call: -
v_call: TRBV7-2
clone_size: many
cdr3_aa: CASSLWENTEAFF
cdr3_nt: TGTGCCAGCAGCTTATGGGAGAACACTGAAGCTTTCTTT

j_call: TRBJ2-3
d_call: TRBD2
v_call: TRBV7-2
clone_size: many
cdr3_aa: CASSSSGGATDTQYF
cdr3_nt: TGTGCCAGCAGCTCAAGCGGGGGGGCCACAGATACGCAGTATTTT

j_call: TRBJ1-1
d_call: -
v_call: TRBV20-1
clone_size: few
cdr3_aa: CSPRGGIRNTEAFF
cdr3_nt: TGCAGTCCACGTGGGGGGATAAGGAACACTGAAGCTTTCTTT

j_call: TRBJ2-2
d_call: TRBD2
v_call: TRBV20-1
clone_size: few
cdr3_aa: CSASRTSGGTNTGELFF
cdr3_nt: TGCAGTGCTAGTCGGACTAGCGGGGGAACGAACACCGGGGAGCTGTTTTTT

j_call: TRBJ1-5
d_call: -
v_call: TRBV19
clone_size: many
cdr3_aa: CASSIGGSLNQPQHF
cdr3_nt: TGTGCCAGTAGTATAGGAGGATCCCTCAATCAGCCCCAGCATTTT

j_call: TRBJ1-1
d_call: TRBD1
v_call: TRBV7-3
clone_size: many
cdr3_aa: CASSYDRDSEAFF
cdr3_nt: TGTGCCAGCAGCTACGACAGGGACTCTGAAGCTTTCTTT

j_call: TRBJ2-7
d_call: TRBD1
v_call: TRBV20-1
clone_size: -
cdr3_aa: CSAPDRGHEQYF
cdr3_nt: TGCAGTGCTCCTGACAGGGGCCACGAGCAGTACTTC

j_call: TRBJ2-1
d_call: -
v_call: TRBV12-3/TRBV12-4
clone_size: many
cdr3_aa: CASSLYTAYNEQFF
cdr3_nt: TGTGCCAGCAGTTTATATACAGCTTACAATGAGCAGTTCTTC

j_call: TRBJ2-3
d_call: -
v_call: TRBV2
clone_size: -
cdr3_aa: CASSLDTQYF
cdr3_nt: TGTGCCAGCAGTCTAGATACGCAGTATTTT

j_call: TRBJ1-4
d_call: -
v_call: TRBV4-1
clone_size: many
cdr3_aa: CASSQAYLQNEKLFF
cdr3_nt: TGCGCCAGCAGCCAAGCGTATCTGCAAAATGAAAAACTGTTTTTT

j_call: TRBJ2-1
d_call: TRBD1
v_call: TRBV5-4
clone_size: many
cdr3_aa: CASSSKVGQVNEQFF
cdr3_nt: TGTGCCAGCAGCTCTAAGGTGGGACAGGTCAATGAGCAGTTCTTC

j_call: TRBJ2-5
d_call: -
v_call: TRBV29-1
clone_size: -
cdr3_aa: CSGKEGQETQYF
cdr3_nt: TGCAGCGGCAAGGAAGGACAAGAGACCCAGTACTTC

j_call: TRBJ2-7
d_call: TRBD1
v_call: TRBV28
clone_size: many
cdr3_aa: CASSSPGGDRPREQYF
cdr3_nt: TGTGCCAGCAGTAGCCCGGGTGGGGACAGGCCCCGCGAGCAGTACTTC

j_call: TRBJ2-5
d_call: TRBD2
v_call: TRBV7-9
clone_size: -
cdr3_aa: CASSLAMGLAGDWGETQYF
cdr3_nt: TGTGCCAGCAGCTTAGCGATGGGACTAGCGGGGGACTGGGGGGAGACCCAGTACTTC

j_call: TRBJ1-1
d_call: TRBD1
v_call: TRBV7-2
clone_size: once
cdr3_aa: CASSPGGGVTEAFF
cdr3_nt: TGTGCCAGCAGCCCAGGGGGGGGGGTCACTGAAGCTTTCTTT

j_call: TRBJ1-2
d_call: -
v_call: TRBV4-1
clone_size: many
cdr3_aa: CASSQEGRATEDGYTF
cdr3_nt: TGCGCCAGCAGCCAAGAAGGAAGGGCGACAGAAGATGGCTACACCTTC

j_call: TRBJ1-2
d_call: -
v_call: TRBV7-2
clone_size: many
cdr3_aa: CASSLLTANYGYTF
cdr3_nt: TGTGCCAGCAGCTTACTTACAGCCAACTATGGCTACACCTTC

j_call: TRBJ2-1
d_call: -
v_call: TRBV6-4
clone_size: many
cdr3_aa: CASSATGRSYNEQFF
cdr3_nt: TGTGCCAGCAGTGCGACAGGCCGTTCCTACAATGAGCAGTTCTTC

j_call: TRBJ1-1
d_call: -
v_call: TRBV20-1
clone_size: -
cdr3_aa: CSARDLRLGNTEAFF
cdr3_nt: TGCAGTGCTAGAGATCTGAGGTTGGGGAACACTGAAGCTTTCTTT

j_call: TRBJ2-1
d_call: TRBD2
v_call: TRBV7-8
clone_size: many
cdr3_aa: CASSLAKAGGPSNEQFF
cdr3_nt: TGTGCCAGCAGCTTAGCGAAGGCGGGGGGGCCTTCGAATGAGCAGTTCTTC

j_call: TRBJ1-3
d_call: -
v_call: TRBV11-2
clone_size: -
cdr3_aa: CASSFGDSGNTIYF
cdr3_nt: TGTGCCAGCAGCTTCGGGGACTCTGGAAACACCATATATTTT

j_call: TRBJ1-1
d_call: -
v_call: TRBV29-1
clone_size: -
cdr3_aa: CSVGPFEDAFF
cdr3_nt: TGCAGCGTTGGTCCCTTTGAGGACGCTTTCTTT

j_call: TRBJ2-7
d_call: -
v_call: TRBV9
clone_size: -
cdr3_aa: CASSVELNYYEQYF
cdr3_nt: TGTGCCAGCAGCGTAGAGCTCAACTACTACGAGCAGTACTTC

j_call: TRBJ2-7
d_call: TRBD2
v_call: TRBV7-8
clone_size: many
cdr3_aa: CASSSLAGGPSYEQYF
cdr3_nt: TGTGCCAGCAGCTCACTAGCGGGGGGACCCTCCTACGAGCAGTACTTC

j_call: TRBJ2-7
d_call: -
v_call: TRBV5-1
clone_size: few
cdr3_aa: CASSLEGAGYEQYF
cdr3_nt: TGCGCCAGCAGCTTGGAAGGTGCAGGATACGAGCAGTACTTC

j_call: TRBJ2-3
d_call: -
v_call: TRBV7-6
clone_size: many
cdr3_aa: CASSPTPSTDTQYF
cdr3_nt: TGTGCCAGCAGCCCCACTCCTAGCACAGATACGCAGTATTTT

j_call: TRBJ2-5
d_call: TRBD2
v_call: TRBV7-8
clone_size: many
cdr3_aa: CASSRDGGGRRETQYF
cdr3_nt: TGTGCCAGCAGCCGTGACGGCGGGGGACGGAGAGAGACCCAGTACTTC

j_call: TRBJ1-2
d_call: -
v_call: TRBV6-1
clone_size: few
cdr3_aa: CASSEARGPYGYTF
cdr3_nt: TGTGCCAGCAGTGAAGCGAGGGGCCCCTATGGCTACACCTTC

j_call: TRBJ1-4
d_call: TRBD1
v_call: TRBV20-1
clone_size: many
cdr3_aa: CSARDRGQANEKLFF
cdr3_nt: TGCAGTGCTAGAGACAGGGGGCAGGCTAATGAAAAACTGTTTTTT

j_call: TRBJ1-1
d_call: TRBD1
v_call: TRBV13
clone_size: few
cdr3_aa: CASSSVKQGAPEAFF
cdr3_nt: TGTGCCAGCAGCTCCGTTAAACAGGGGGCCCCTGAAGCTTTCTTT

j_call: TRBJ1-1
d_call: TRBD1
v_call: TRBV4-1
clone_size: many
cdr3_aa: CASSRGQGGVGLEGDEAFF
cdr3_nt: TGCGCCAGCAGCCGAGGACAGGGGGGAGTAGGCCTCGAAGGAGATGAAGCTTTCTTT

j_call: TRBJ2-5
d_call: -
v_call: TRBV2
clone_size: many
cdr3_aa: CASRQGETQYF
cdr3_nt: TGTGCTTCTAGGCAGGGAGAGACCCAGTACTTC

j_call: TRBJ1-2
d_call: -
v_call: TRBV28
clone_size: many
cdr3_aa: CASSFSGTSGIYGYTF
cdr3_nt: TGTGCCAGCAGTTTTTCCGGGACATCGGGTATCTATGGCTACACCTTC

j_call: TRBJ1-5
d_call: -
v_call: TRBV12-3/TRBV12-4
clone_size: many
cdr3_aa: CASSLLGKQGDQPQHF
cdr3_nt: TGTGCCAGCAGTTTACTGGGGAAACAGGGCGATCAGCCCCAGCATTTT

j_call: TRBJ2-1
d_call: -
v_call: TRBV7-2
clone_size: many
cdr3_aa: CASSSSTYNEQFF
cdr3_nt: TGTGCCAGCAGCTCCTCCACCTACAATGAGCAGTTCTTC

j_call: TRBJ1-5
d_call: -
v_call: TRBV6-2/TRBV6-3
clone_size: -
cdr3_aa: CASFQVGQPQHF
cdr3_nt: TGTGCCAGCTTCCAGGTCGGCCAGCCCCAGCATTTT

j_call: TRBJ1-4
d_call: -
v_call: TRBV28
clone_size: few
cdr3_aa: CASSARGGEKLFF
cdr3_nt: TGTGCCAGCAGTGCTAGGGGGGGGGAAAAACTGTTTTTT

j_call: TRBJ1-2
d_call: -
v_call: TRBV10-3
clone_size: -
cdr3_aa: CAISGATENGYTF
cdr3_nt: TGTGCCATCAGTGGGGCGACGGAGAATGGCTACACCTTC

j_call: TRBJ2-7
d_call: TRBD2
v_call: TRBV10-3
clone_size: many
cdr3_aa: CAISDGTSGGIYEQYF
cdr3_nt: TGTGCCATCAGTGATGGGACTAGCGGGGGAATCTACGAGCAGTACTTC

j_call: TRBJ2-3
d_call: TRBD2
v_call: TRBV28
clone_size: many
cdr3_aa: CATEVTGLAGSTDTQYF
cdr3_nt: TGTGCCACGGAAGTAACGGGACTAGCGGGAAGCACAGATACGCAGTATTTT

j_call: TRBJ2-5
d_call: TRBD2
v_call: TRBV15
clone_size: many
cdr3_aa: CATSRGTTSIWETQYF
cdr3_nt: TGTGCCACCAGCAGAGGAACGACTAGCATATGGGAGACCCAGTACTTC

j_call: TRBJ2-5
d_call: -
v_call: TRBV5-4
clone_size: many
cdr3_aa: CASSLRRRGETQYF
cdr3_nt: TGTGCCAGCAGCTTGAGAAGGCGGGGAGAGACCCAGTACTTC

j_call: TRBJ1-4
d_call: -
v_call: TRBV10-3
clone_size: many
cdr3_aa: CAISELAGKLFF
cdr3_nt: TGTGCCATCAGTGAGTTGGCAGGGAAACTGTTTTTT

j_call: TRBJ1-2
d_call: TRBD1
v_call: TRBV7-2
clone_size: many
cdr3_aa: CASSPKGQGVGGYTF
cdr3_nt: TGTGCCAGCAGCCCCAAGGGACAGGGGGTCGGTGGCTACACCTTC

j_call: TRBJ2-7
d_call: -
v_call: TRBV6-2/TRBV6-3
clone_size: many
cdr3_aa: CASTTRDRLVSYEQYF
cdr3_nt: TGTGCCAGCACCACCCGTGACAGGCTAGTAAGCTACGAGCAGTACTTC

j_call: TRBJ2-1
d_call: -
v_call: TRBV20-1
clone_size: many
cdr3_aa: CSAQGHEQFF
cdr3_nt: TGCAGTGCCCAGGGGCATGAGCAGTTCTTC

j_call: TRBJ2-3
d_call: TRBD1
v_call: TRBV7-3
clone_size: many
cdr3_aa: CASSYRGPTDTQYF
cdr3_nt: TGTGCCAGCAGCTACAGGGGCCCCACAGATACGCAGTATTTT

j_call: TRBJ2-2
d_call: TRBD2
v_call: TRBV20-1
clone_size: many
cdr3_aa: CSARTGLWDTGELFF
cdr3_nt: TGCAGTGCTAGGACGGGACTATGGGACACCGGGGAGCTGTTTTTT

j_call: TRBJ1-5
d_call: -
v_call: TRBV20-1
clone_size: -
cdr3_aa: CSARGHLGNQPQHF
cdr3_nt: TGCAGTGCTAGAGGACACCTAGGCAATCAGCCCCAGCATTTT